The 11 T cell receptor beta chains below come from one sample, sequenced in a study of somatic mutations in cytotoxic T cells in rheumatoid arthritis. Clones were read by immunoSEQ multiplex PCR, and TCRdb kept only the in-frame ones, dropping some. The table includes 13,000 or so clones, around 76% detected once. The specimen sequenced was CD8+ T cells sorted from blood. The source of these receptors is an adult with rheumatoid arthritis.

This clone has a handful of counts. CDR3 in amino acids: CASSPEGGPVEQFF. In DNA form, the CDR3 reads TGTGCCAGCAGCCCTGAGGGGGGGCCTGTTGAGCAGTTCTTC. The rearrangement links TRBV7-3 to TRBJ2-1, with TRBD2 as a possible D gene (7 bases). Trimming took off 5 bases at V and 9 bases at J, with 17 bases between the two ends. CDR1 is SGHTA and CDR2 is FQGTGA in the germline V gene. The CDR3 loop spans 14 amino acids.

This chain uses TRBV7-3 with TRBJ2-1; 9 positions agree with TRBD2. Unmatched junction bases numbered 6, after V lost 2 bases and J lost 10 bases. This CDR3 has 14 amino acids. Germline V gene data show CDR1 as SGHTA and CDR2 as FQGTGA. The CDR3 DNA sequence: TGTGCCAGCAGCTTAGCGGGAGGGCCGAACGAGCAGTTCTTC. Its protein product is CASSLAGGPNEQFF.

This clone was seen a single time. The gene calls are TRBV4-1 and TRBJ2-5; D is unresolved. The germline V gene has CDR1 MGHRA and CDR2 YSYEKL. This CDR3 has 16 amino acids. V lost 0 bases and J lost 5, with 16 bases in between. CDR3 nucleotides: TGCGCCAGCAGCCAAGAAGGCACAGTTGTAATGGAGACCCAGTACTTC. Translated, it gives CASSQEGTVVMETQYF.

The gene calls are TRBV29-1 and TRBJ2-2; 7 bases are a match to TRBD1. The germline V gene encodes CDR1 SQVTM and CDR2 ANQGSEA. The CDR3 length is 15 residues. The junction had 3 bases not matched to a gene; V was cut back by 0 bases and J by 2 bases. The CDR3 bases are TGCAGCGTTGAAGAGGACAGGAGTAACACCGGGGAGCTGTTTTTT. It yields the protein CSVEEDRSNTGELFF.

V and J are TRBV28 and TRBJ2-3; 12 positions match TRBD2. The V gene's germline CDR1 is MDHEN and CDR2 SYDVKM. The CDR3 is 15 residues long. Losses at the gene ends were 4 bases for V and 6 bases for J; bases not matched to a gene: 5. In nucleotides, the CDR3 is TGTGCCAGCAGTTGGGGACTAGCGGGTTCCGATACGCAGTATTTT. Translated: CASSWGLAGSDTQYF.

The CDR3 coding sequence is TGCGCCAGCAGCCGATATATACAGGGAGATGAGCAGTACTTC. Its translation: CASSRYIQGDEQYF. The chain has TRBV4-3 and TRBJ2-7; D possibly corresponds to TRBD1 (6 bases). Per the germline V gene, CDR1 is LGHNA and CDR2 is YSLEER. There are 14 residues in the CDR3. V lost 4 bases to trimming and J lost 7 bases, with 17 bases between them.

This clone has just one count. The chain is built from TRBV6-1 and TRBJ2-7; 8 bases line up with TRBD1. Per germline, CDR1 MNHNS and CDR2 SASEGT. Trimming removed 3 bases from V and 3 bases from J; junction bases left unmatched: 4. The CDR3 contains 14 residues. As DNA, the CDR3 is TGTGCCAGCAGTGAGGATGACAGGGGCTACGAGCAGTACTTC. Encoded protein: CASSEDDRGYEQYF.

The V call is TRBV27, the J call TRBJ2-1; 7 bases match TRBD1. The J segment lost 9 bases and the V segment lost 5 bases, leaving 13 bases of the junction unmatched. CDR1 is MNHEY, CDR2 SMNVEV, per germline (reference sequence). The length of the CDR3 is 15 residues. This chain's CDR3 is CASSTDPTRDSEQFF. The CDR3 DNA is TGTGCCAGCAGTACTGACCCGACACGGGACAGTGAGCAGTTCTTC.

Concerning this clone itself: It is unclear where the CDR3 begins or ends on the DNA, so no DNA is shown, and the CDR3 is as TCRdb lists it. The rearrangement links TRBV6-5 to TRBJ2-1; no check of the table's D call, TRBD1, against the DNA was made. Looked up from germline, CDR1 is MNHEY and CDR2 is SVGAGI. From its first to its last residue, the CDR3 has 16 amino acids. This chain's CDR3 is CASSSSTGGSYNEQFF.

The V call is TRBV28, the J call TRBJ1-1; possible D gene TRBD1, 5 bases. The CDR3 is 16 residues long. CDR1 is MDHEN, CDR2 SYDVKM, per germline. V gave up 8 bases and J gave up 1 base, with 20 bases separating them. CDR3 in amino acids: CASGGVGRGANTEAFF. DNA of the CDR3: TGTGCCAGCGGGGGGGTCGGGAGGGGCGCGAACACTGAAGCTTTCTTT.

This clone came up once. V and J are TRBV4-3 and TRBJ2-6, with TRBD2 matching over 7 bases. Trimming at V came to 1 base and at J to 4 bases, leaving 7 bases not matched to a gene. The germline CDR1 and CDR2 sequences are LGHNA and YSLEER. The CDR3 totals 17 residues. DNA for the CDR3: TGCGCCAGCAGCCAAGGGGTTGGGGGGGTCGGGGCCAACGTCCTGACTTTC. It specifies CASSQGVGGVGANVLTF.